The next 13 T cell receptor beta chains were all read from a single sample in a study of OX40 agonist ivuxolimab in advanced cancers. TCRdb's copy holds only in-frame clones and misses some; the assay was immunoSEQ multiplex PCR. Here the sample spans fewer than 70,000 clones, around 93% being singletons. This specimen consisted of CD4+ or CD8+ T cells sorted from blood, obtained in a trial of the OX40 agonist ivuxolimab. The origin of the receptors is an adult with an advanced solid tumor such as melanoma, head and neck, liver or kidney cancer.

The chain combines TRBV29-1 with TRBJ1-2; D is unclear. This CDR3 is built from 13 residues. Germline V gives CDR1 SQVTM, CDR2 ANQGSEA. V shed 3 bases and J shed 2 bases, with 10 bases lying between them. CDR3 in DNA: TGCAGCGTTGATGAAGGACTCAACTATGGCTACACCTTC. It is translated as CSVDEGLNYGYTF.

The rearrangement uses TRBV11-2 and TRBJ2-7; no firm D call. V shed 1 base and J shed 3 bases, with 13 bases lying between them. The CDR3 loop spans 15 amino acids. Germline V CDR1 and CDR2: SGHAT, FQNNGV. CDR3 sequence: CASSLVGSGNYEQYF. The CDR3 nucleotides are TGTGCCAGCAGCTTAGTAGGTTCAGGAAACTACGAGCAGTACTTC.

This sequence joins TRBV10-1 and TRBJ1-3; D is uncertain. The length of the CDR3 is 16 residues. Deletions cut 5 bases from V and 0 bases from J, with 14 bases between. Germline CDR1 and CDR2: WNHNN and SYGVQD (reference sequence). The CDR3 DNA follows: TGCGCCAGCAGTAAACAGTCGTCGAGCTCTGGAAACACCATATATTTT. Protein sequence: CASSKQSSSSGNTIYF.

A few counts support this clone. The rearrangement links TRBV5-1 to TRBJ1-1; 9 positions agree with TRBD1. CDR3 length: 13 amino acids. Germline-derived CDR1 and CDR2 are SGHRS and YFSETQ. The J segment lost 10 bases and the V segment lost 0 bases, leaving 4 bases of the junction unmatched. Here the CDR3 DNA reads TGCGCCAGCAGCTTGGGGACAGGGGAGAGAGCTTTCTTT. Its translation: CASSLGTGERAFF.

The CDR3 coding sequence is TGTGCCAGTAGTATTAAGAGTTTGGGGTACGCCGGGGAGCTGTTTTTT. Translation gives CASSIKSLGYAGELFF. V and J are TRBV19 and TRBJ2-2; no clear D. V gave up 3 bases and J gave up 6 bases, with 17 bases separating them. This CDR3 is built from 16 residues. Germline V gene sequence: CDR1 LNHDA, CDR2 SQIVND (reference sequence).

The chain has TRBV5-1 and TRBJ2-7, with 8 bases fitting TRBD1. The CDR3 spans 15 residues. The ends lost 3 bases at V and 6 bases at J; junction bases unmatched: 11. In germline, CDR1 is SGHRS, CDR2 YFSETQ. The CDR3 loop reads CASSSGQGALFEQYF. The DNA for the CDR3 is TGCGCCAGCAGCTCCGGGCAGGGGGCGCTTTTCGAGCAGTACTTC.

The genes are TRBV5-4 and TRBJ2-4; D assignment may be TRBD1 or TRBD2 (5 bases each). CDR3 length equals 16 residues. Looked up from germline, CDR1 is SGHNT and CDR2 is YYREEE (reference sequence). V shed 0 bases and J shed 3 bases, with 13 bases lying between them. The chain's CDR3 is CASSLAGTAGKNIQYF. The CDR3 DNA is TGTGCCAGCAGCTTGGCCGGGACGGCGGGCAAAAACATTCAGTACTTC.

The rearrangement joins TRBV10-1 to TRBJ2-3, with 13 bases matching TRBD2. The length of the CDR3 is 15 residues. After removal of 10 bases from V and 6 bases from J, the junction contained 10 bases not matched to a gene. The V gene's germline CDR1 is WNHNN and CDR2 SYGVQD (reference sequence). As DNA, the CDR3 is TGCGCCACAACGCTGGGACTAGCGGGAATGGATACGCAGTATTTT. Amino acids: CATTLGLAGMDTQYF.

J is TRBJ2-2 and V is TRBV30, with unresolved D. The germline gives CDR1 GTSNPN, CDR2 SVGIG (reference sequence). Trimming took 1 base from V and 3 from J, leaving 3 bases between them. This CDR3 is built from 12 residues. The CDR3 DNA reads TGTGCCTGGAGTGGGTACACCGGGGAGCTGTTTTTT. Its protein product is CAWSGYTGELFF.

The genes are TRBV19 and TRBJ1-2; the D gene is possibly TRBD1 (5 bases). The CDR3 loop spans 13 amino acids. CDR1 LNHDA and CDR2 SQIVND come from the germline V gene (reference sequence). The V end lost 10 bases, the J end lost 0 bases, and 12 bases lay between the germline ends. The CDR3 region is CATAKGSNYGYTF. CDR3 DNA sequence: TGTGCCACCGCAAAGGGGTCTAACTATGGCTACACCTTC. The full variable domain, its missing parts supplied by reference TRBV19 and TRBJ1-2, is DGGITQSPKYLFRKEGQNVTLSCEQNLNHDAMYWYRQDPGQGLRLIYYSQIVNDFQKGDIAEGYSVSREKKESFPLTVTSAQKNPTAFYLCATAKGSNYGYTFGSGTRLTVV.

The V call is TRBV15, the J call TRBJ2-7; TRBD2 is a possible D gene (6 bases). Trimming pared 4 bases from V and 6 bases from J, leaving 16 bases between. Germline V gives CDR1 LNHNV, CDR2 YYDKDF (reference sequence). The CDR3 spans 14 residues. CDR3 DNA sequence: TGTGCCACCAGCATTGGGGGGAGTGTCCCCGAGCAGTACTTC. Encoded protein: CATSIGGSVPEQYF.

The genes are TRBV5-1 and TRBJ2-3, with D possibly being TRBD1 (5 bases). The CDR3 loop spans 15 amino acids. CDR1 is SGHRS, CDR2 YFSETQ, per germline. V was shortened by 2 bases and J by 1 base, with 11 bases between the two germline ends. CDR3 sequence: CASSLQAMGTDTQYF. CDR3 bases: TGCGCCAGCAGCTTACAGGCTATGGGCACAGATACGCAGTATTTT. Supplemented by reference TRBV5-1 and TRBJ2-3, the full variable domain reads KAGVTQTPRYLIKTRGQQVTLSCSPISGHRSVSWYQQTPGQGLQFLFEYFSETQRNKGNFPGRFSGRQFSNSRSEMNVSTLELGDSALYLCASSLQAMGTDTQYFGPGTRLTVL.

The J gene is TRBJ2-2, the V gene TRBV5-4; 13 bases fit TRBD2. Germline V gene lookup returns CDR1 SGHNT and CDR2 YYREEE (reference sequence). CDR3 length: 15 residues. V dropped 2 bases and J dropped 5; count of bases not matched to a gene: 0. CDR3 nucleotides: TGTGCCAGCAGCTTACTAGCGGGAGGGACCGGGGAGCTGTTTTTT. This translates into CASSLLAGGTGELFF.